One and the same sample provided the 28 T cell receptor beta chains below, sequenced in a study of cytomegalovirus exposure and HLA in healthy donors. The PCR ran on 60 Vbeta and 13 Jbeta primers. Profiling relied on immunoSEQ multiplex PCR, and the TCRdb table lists in-frame clones only, not all of them. The sample table includes tens of thousands of clones. The sequenced material came from PBMCs. These receptors were collected from a woman aged 40 to 55 in good health and CMV-seronegative.

The chain uses TRBV18 and TRBJ2-1; D remains unclear. Per the germline V gene, CDR1 is KGHSH and CDR2 is LQKENI. Trimming stripped 3 bases from V and 5 bases from J, with 17 bases between. This CDR3 is built from 16 residues. CDR3 coding DNA: TGTGCCAGCTCACCGGGCTCCCTGGGCACCGACAATGAGCAGTTCTTC. It encodes CASSPGSLGTDNEQFF.

The V and J genes are TRBV6-6 and TRBJ2-1, with 8 bases identical to TRBD2. CDR3 size: 14 residues. With V trimmed by 7 bases and J by 2 bases, 4 bases remained unmatched. Germline-derived CDR1 and CDR2 are MNHNY and SVGAGI (reference sequence). This chain's CDR3 is CASTTGGTYNEQFF. For the CDR3, the DNA is TGTGCCAGCACGACGGGAGGGACCTACAATGAGCAGTTCTTC.

The chain is built from TRBV4-1 and TRBJ2-7; TRBD2 matches 7 bases. The CDR3 contains 14 residues. Germline V gene data show CDR1 as MGHRA and CDR2 as YSYEKL. Unmatched junction bases numbered 4, after V lost 1 base and J lost 4 bases. In DNA, the CDR3 is TGCGCCAGCAGCCAAGGGGAGGGCGGATACGAGCAGTACTTC. Translation: CASSQGEGGYEQYF.

The J gene is TRBJ2-5, the V gene TRBV18; D gene unclear. Germline V lookup: CDR1 KGHSH, CDR2 LQKENI. The germline V and J ends were trimmed by 5 bases and 5 bases, with 12 bases remaining between them. The CDR3 is made up of 13 amino acids. As DNA, the CDR3 is TGTGCCAGCTCATCTCAAACTCGGGAGACCCAGTACTTC. Amino acids: CASSSQTRETQYF.

V usage is TRBV19 and J usage is TRBJ2-5, with 8 bases aligning to TRBD2. Trimming removed 1 base from V and 1 base from J; junction bases left unmatched: 5. Per the germline V gene, CDR1 is LNHDA and CDR2 is SQIVND (reference sequence). The length of the CDR3 is 16 residues. For the CDR3, the DNA is TGTGCCAGTAGTATAGTCGGGGGGGGCCTCCAAGAGACCCAGTACTTC. Translation: CASSIVGGGLQETQYF.

The chain is built from TRBV27 and TRBJ1-1; a weak D match, TRBD1 (5 bases). CDR3 size: 11 residues. Germline assignment: CDR1 MNHEY and CDR2 SMNVEV (reference sequence). With 6 bases removed from V and 12 bases from J, the gap between germline ends came to 14 bases. The DNA of the CDR3 is TGTGCCAGCAGAGCCACAGGTCTCCCTTTCTTT. Translating it yields CASRATGLPFF.

J is TRBJ2-3 and V is TRBV18, with 7 positions matching TRBD2. Per germline, CDR1 KGHSH and CDR2 LQKENI. The CDR3 consists of 17 residues. The trim removed 0 bases at V and 0 bases at J, leaving 6 bases unmatched. CDR3 DNA: TGTGCCAGCTCACCACCCTGGACTAGGTCTAGCACAGATACGCAGTATTTT. It specifies CASSPPWTRSSTDTQYF.

This rearrangement joins TRBV27 to TRBJ2-7, with D perhaps TRBD1 (5 bases). Per germline, CDR1 MNHEY and CDR2 SMNVEV (reference sequence). The CDR3 runs 15 residues. V shed 5 bases and J shed 9 bases, with 23 bases lying between them. CDR3: CASSPTVAWATRQYF. CDR3 in DNA: TGTGCCAGCAGTCCGACAGTGGCTTGGGCTACGCGGCAGTACTTC.

The gene calls are TRBV2 and TRBJ1-5; D unclear. V dropped 3 bases and J dropped 7 bases, with 16 bases sitting between them. Germline values: CDR1 SNHLY, CDR2 FYNNEI. The CDR3 totals 15 residues. The CDR3 region is CASSDSRVGRQPQHF. Written as DNA, the CDR3 is TGTGCCAGCAGTGATTCACGAGTTGGGAGACAGCCCCAGCATTTT.

The chain has TRBV9 and TRBJ2-7; 9 positions agree with TRBD1. Germline assignment: CDR1 SGDLS and CDR2 YYNGEE. Germline trimming cut 3 bases from V and 2 bases from J; bases unmatched to any gene: 6. CDR3 length: 15 amino acids. The CDR3 region is CASSARQGEAYEQYF. In nucleotides, the CDR3 is TGTGCCAGCAGCGCCCGACAGGGGGAGGCCTACGAGCAGTACTTC. The full variable domain, with the rest looked up from reference TRBV9 and TRBJ2-7, is DSGVTQTPKHLITATGQRVTLRCSPRSGDLSVYWYQQSLDQGLQFLIQYYNGEERAKGNILERFSAQQFPDLHSELNLSSLELGDSALYFCASSARQGEAYEQYFGPGTRLTVT.

The chain combines TRBV27 with TRBJ1-1; D not certain. The germline gives CDR1 MNHEY, CDR2 SMNVEV (reference sequence). Trimming cost V 5 bases and J 5 bases, with 15 bases left between them. This CDR3 is 14 amino acids long. This CDR3 reads CASSPYGPETEAFF. The CDR3 DNA follows: TGTGCCAGCAGTCCATATGGTCCTGAGACTGAAGCTTTCTTT.

The chain uses TRBV6-5 and TRBJ2-3, with unresolved D. With 7 bases removed from V and 0 bases from J, the gap between germline ends came to 11 bases. Germline values: CDR1 MNHEY, CDR2 SVGAGI. The CDR3 runs to 14 residues. The chain's CDR3 is CASTPLTSTDTQYF. In DNA form, the CDR3 reads TGTGCCAGCACCCCCTTGACTAGCACAGATACGCAGTATTTT.

V usage is TRBV2 and J usage is TRBJ1-1; D is perhaps TRBD1 (5 bases). The V and J ends lost 6 bases and 11 bases respectively, with 16 bases between them. This CDR3 comprises 12 residues. Germline V CDR1 and CDR2: SNHLY, FYNNEI. This CDR3 reads CASRNRDLVAFF. The CDR3 region has the DNA TGTGCCAGCAGGAACCGGGACTTGGTTGCTTTCTTT.

The gene calls are TRBV9 and TRBJ1-4; D call uncertain. V was cut by 2 bases and J by 8 bases, with 16 bases left in between. The germline gives CDR1 SGDLS, CDR2 YYNGEE. The CDR3 length is 15 residues. DNA for the CDR3: TGTGCCAGCAGCGTCGGGGTGGGCAGTGGGGAAAAACTGTTTTTT. Translating it yields CASSVGVGSGEKLFF.

The chain uses TRBV6-6 and TRBJ1-5; no clear D. Trimming removed 2 bases at V and 5 bases at J, with 4 bases between. The CDR3 has 12 residues. The germline CDR1 and CDR2 sequences are MNHNY and SVGAGI (reference sequence). In DNA form, the CDR3 reads TGTGCCAGCAGTTACGACTATCAGCCCCAGCATTTT. Its protein product is CASSYDYQPQHF.

V and J are TRBV27 and TRBJ2-7; TRBD1 matches at 9 bases. In germline, CDR1 is MNHEY, CDR2 SMNVEV (reference sequence). V shed 5 bases, J shed 3 bases, and the junction held 11 bases outside the gene matches. This CDR3 spans 16 amino acids. The CDR3 coding sequence is TGTGCCAGCAGTCTACACCCAGGACAGGGGAACTACGAGCAGTACTTC. Residues: CASSLHPGQGNYEQYF.

V gene TRBV7-9 combines with J gene TRBJ2-5; a weak D match, TRBD2 (6 bases). CDR1 is SEHNR and CDR2 is FQNEAQ in the germline V gene (reference sequence). Trimming removed 8 bases at V and 2 bases at J, with 12 bases between. This CDR3 has 13 residues. CDR3 in amino acids: CASLAAGQETQYF. In nucleotides, the CDR3 is TGTGCCAGCCTTGCCGCGGGACAAGAGACCCAGTACTTC.

This rearrangement joins TRBV18 to TRBJ2-7; 7 bases fit TRBD2. Per germline, CDR1 KGHSH and CDR2 LQKENI. The ends lost 2 bases at V and 3 bases at J; junction bases unmatched: 7. CDR3 size: 15 residues. The CDR3 protein is CASSPGGGVYYEQYF. Here the CDR3 DNA reads TGTGCCAGCTCACCAGGGGGGGGAGTGTACTACGAGCAGTACTTC. Supplemented by reference TRBV18 and TRBJ2-7, the full variable domain reads NAGVMQNPRHLVRRRGQEARLRCSPMKGHSHVYWYRQLPEEGLKFMVYLQKENIIDESGMPKERFSAEFPKEGPSILRIQQVVRGDSAAYFCASSPGGGVYYEQYFGPGTRLTVT.

The chain uses TRBV6-1 and TRBJ1-6, with TRBD1 matching 12 bases. The CDR3 is made up of 15 amino acids. V lost 6 bases, J lost 9 bases, and 6 bases stayed unmatched. The germline V gene has CDR1 MNHNS and CDR2 SASEGT. DNA of the CDR3: TGTGCCAGCAGGGGGACAGGGGGCTTGGGTTCACCCCTCCACTTT. Translated: CASRGTGGLGSPLHF.

The chain uses TRBV5-1 and TRBJ2-2; 7 bases are a match to TRBD1. The V and J ends lost 5 bases and 4 bases, in that order; junction bases with no gene match: 5. This CDR3 contains 14 residues. Germline CDR1 is SGHRS and CDR2 is YFSETQ. Here the CDR3 reads CASRGTGVTGELFF. CDR3 in DNA: TGCGCCAGCAGGGGAACAGGGGTCACCGGGGAGCTGTTTTTT.

V gene TRBV4-3 combines with J gene TRBJ1-2; 8 bases align to TRBD1. The V gene end was trimmed by 0 bases and the J gene end by 5 bases; junction bases not matched to a gene: 5. Germline lookup yields CDR1 LGHNA and CDR2 YSLEER. The CDR3 has 15 residues. In DNA form, the CDR3 reads TGCGCCAGCAGCCAAGAGCAGGGGGCCCCTTATGGCTACACCTTC. Translated, it gives CASSQEQGAPYGYTF.

CDR3 in amino acids: CASSYARGTEAFF. CDR3 coding DNA: TGTGCCAGCAGTTACGCACGGGGGACTGAAGCTTTCTTT. This rearrangement joins TRBV6-6 to TRBJ1-1, with D perhaps matching TRBD1 (5 bases). Trimming removed 2 bases from V and 5 bases from J, with 9 bases in between. The germline V gene has CDR1 MNHNY and CDR2 SVGAGI (reference sequence). CDR3 size: 13 residues.

The rearrangement uses TRBV28 and TRBJ2-6; 8 bases match TRBD1. Germline lookup yields CDR1 MDHEN and CDR2 SYDVKM. The V segment lost 11 bases and the J segment 0 bases; nucleotides outside the gene matches: 6. The CDR3 contains 15 residues. CDR3 sequence: CAATGGHSGANVLTF. Written as DNA, the CDR3 is TGTGCCGCTACAGGGGGACACTCTGGGGCCAACGTCCTGACTTTC.

The V and J genes are TRBV19 and TRBJ1-3; D call uncertain. This CDR3 contains 13 residues. The V end was cut by 2 bases, the J end by 4 bases, with 6 bases between. The V gene's germline CDR1 is LNHDA and CDR2 SQIVND (reference sequence). CDR3: CASSISGGNTIYF. In DNA, the CDR3 is TGTGCCAGTAGTATATCCGGGGGAAACACCATATATTTT.

The J gene is TRBJ2-1, the V gene TRBV7-4, with 8 bases matching TRBD2. The CDR3 has 16 amino acids. CDR1 is SGHVT, CDR2 SQSDAQ, per germline. V lost 2 bases to trimming and J lost 9 bases; unmatched junction nucleotides: 12. The DNA for the CDR3 is TGTGCCAGCAGCTTACTCCGGGAGGGCCTTTTCAGTGAGCAGTTCTTC. As protein: CASSLLREGLFSEQFF.

The chain employs TRBV10-3 and TRBJ1-5, with 9 bases lining up with TRBD1. CDR3 length equals 16 residues. V lost 0 bases, J lost 4 bases, and 4 bases stayed unmatched. CDR1 is ENHRY, CDR2 SYGVKD, per germline. The CDR3 loop is CAISESAQGANQPQHF. The CDR3 DNA is TGTGCCATCAGTGAGTCGGCACAGGGGGCGAATCAGCCCCAGCATTTT.

This chain links TRBV5-4 with TRBJ1-1, with 11 bases matching TRBD1. The CDR3 contains 12 residues. Germline V gene sequence: CDR1 SGHNT, CDR2 YYREEE (reference sequence). Unmatched junction bases numbered 3, after V lost 3 bases and J lost 11 bases. The CDR3 reads CASSSDRGQAFF. The CDR3 coding sequence is TGTGCCAGCAGCTCGGACAGGGGGCAGGCTTTCTTT.

J is TRBJ2-2 and V is TRBV2, with a possible D match to TRBD2 (5 bases). Germline V gene lookup returns CDR1 SNHLY and CDR2 FYNNEI. Trimming removed 5 bases from V and 0 bases from J, with 10 bases in between. This CDR3 comprises 15 residues. CDR3: CASSPRRPNTGELFF. In DNA, the CDR3 is TGTGCCAGCAGTCCGCGGAGGCCGAACACCGGGGAGCTGTTTTTT.